Sequencing of this T cell receptor beta chain was carried out in a study of early T cells in non-severe SARS-CoV-2 infection. Whole-study context: Investigators sequenced bulk RNA drawn from unsorted whole blood, and chains remained unpaired. Study-wide results and limits: Anti-spike CD8 responses were favored in VDJdb matching, and private and CD4 specificities were missed.

Attached unique molecular identifiers marked individual cDNA molecules. TCRdb fed the 5' RACE reads into MiXCR, producing one record per CDR3 protein. Of fewer than 50,000 distinct CDR3 sequences listed, about 4% are singletons. This clonotype occurred many times. As yet, its antigen is unknown. V shed 6 bases and J 2 bases; nucleotides not matched to a gene: 11. The CDR3 covers 16 residues. CDR1 is SQVTM and CDR2 is ANQGSEA in the germline V gene. The origin of this receptor is an adult who was a healthcare worker with PCR-confirmed SARS-CoV-2 infection or an uninfected control (not recorded which). The chain combines TRBV29-1 with TRBJ1-5, with 9 bases fitting TRBD1. The sequenced sample was whole blood. CDR3 DNA sequence: TGCAGCGTGCTCGGGACAGGGTATGATGGCAATCAGCCCCAGCATTTT. It translates to CSVLGTGYDGNQPQHF.